The clone carrying this T cell receptor (beta chain) was counted at least ten times. The antigen is undetermined. This entry comes from a study of T cells in Graves' hyperthyroidism and ophthalmopathy. Study-wide findings and caveats: Ophthalmopathy onset followed model prediction by a median about six months.

PBMCs were derived from roughly 10 ml fresh peripheral blood. Amplified regions were TCR beta CDR3 sequences from RNA transcripts. The primer set for the first-round RT-PCR of the TCR CDR3 was HTBI. Via MiXCR, TCRdb re-called the multiplex PCR reads, giving one row per CDR3 protein. Of approximately 610,000 distinct CDR3 sequences detected, roughly 14% appear once; the ten largest clones hold 4% to 5.5%. This receptor was taken from a middle-aged woman with Graves' ophthalmopathy. The material sequenced was blood.

The CDR3 protein is CASSVGAPGYGYTF. The CDR3 DNA reads TGTGCCAGCAGCGTAGGCGCCCCTGGGTATGGCTACACCTTC. The J gene is TRBJ1-2, the V gene TRBV9; D remains unclear. The CDR3 length is 14 residues. V lost 0 bases and J 5 bases, leaving 11 bases between the germline ends. In germline, CDR1 is SGDLS, CDR2 YYNGEE. The full variable domain, with the rest looked up from reference TRBV9 and TRBJ1-2, is DSGVTQTPKHLITATGQRVTLRCSPRSGDLSVYWYQQSLDQGLQFLIQYYNGEERAKGNILERFSAQQFPDLHSELNLSSLELGDSALYFCASSVGAPGYGYTFGSGTRLTVV.